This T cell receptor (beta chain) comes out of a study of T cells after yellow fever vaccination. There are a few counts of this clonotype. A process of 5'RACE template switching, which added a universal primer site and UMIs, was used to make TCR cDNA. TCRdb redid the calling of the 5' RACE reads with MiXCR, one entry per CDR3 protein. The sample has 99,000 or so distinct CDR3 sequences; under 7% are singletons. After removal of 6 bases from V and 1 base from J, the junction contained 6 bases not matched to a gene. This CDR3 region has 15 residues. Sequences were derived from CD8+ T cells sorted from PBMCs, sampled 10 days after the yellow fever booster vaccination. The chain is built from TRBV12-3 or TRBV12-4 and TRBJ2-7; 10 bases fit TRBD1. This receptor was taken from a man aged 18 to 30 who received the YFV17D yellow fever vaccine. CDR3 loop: CASSLRDRGSYEQYF. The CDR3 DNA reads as TGTGCCAGCAGCCTCCGGGACAGGGGTTCCTACGAGCAGTACTTC.